This entry concerns a single T cell receptor (beta chain). Its target is unknown. These data belong to a study of early T cells in non-severe SARS-CoV-2 infection. Study findings and constraints: There was a bias toward anti-spike CD8 responses in VDJdb matching, which missed private and CD4 specificities.

Attachment of unique molecular identifiers was made to individual cDNA molecules. TCRdb processed the 5' RACE reads anew with MiXCR; each CDR3 protein has one entry. The sample lists 85,000 to 100,000 distinct CDR3 sequences; 8% to 13% were seen once. Germline V gene data show CDR1 as MDHEN and CDR2 as SYDVKM. The V gene lost 4 bases and the J gene lost 0 bases, with 10 bases spanning the gap. The CDR3 totals 14 residues. The receptor's source is an adult who was a healthcare worker with PCR-confirmed SARS-CoV-2 infection or an uninfected control (not recorded which). This chain links TRBV28 with TRBJ2-7; D is unclear. Material for sequencing was whole blood. Written as DNA, the CDR3 is TGTGCCAGCAGTTGGCGAGCTAGCTCCTACGAGCAGTACTTC. Its protein is CASSWRASSYEQYF.